The entry below describes one T cell receptor beta chain. Its antigen is currently unknown. The entry originates in a study of cytomegalovirus exposure and HLA in healthy donors. As for the study in general: Early release data held around 82 million unique TCRs from HLA-typed donors.

PCR primers comprised 60 Vbeta and 13 Jbeta primers. Clones were read by immunoSEQ multiplex PCR, and TCRdb kept only the in-frame ones, dropping some. The sample shows some 150,000 clones, about four fifths of them seen only once. Trimming took 0 bases from V and 0 from J, leaving 7 bases between them. CDR1 and CDR2 from the germline V gene are SGDLS and YYNGEE. This CDR3 spans 15 amino acids. Whole-study results and caveats: Owing to their indistinguishability, certain V segments, notably TRBV6-2 and TRBV6-3, were excluded. Previously analyzed data showed that most TCR beta V segments were productive at a frequency of about 90% or about 30%. Researchers catalogued under 200 TCR beta chains as cytomegalovirus-associated.

This chain joins TRBV9 and TRBJ1-3; D unresolved. This TCR was sampled from a man aged 30 to 39 in good health and CMV-seronegative. Input material: PBMCs. CDR3 nucleotide sequence: TGTGCCAGCAGCGTAGGGCAGAACTCTGGAAACACCATATATTTT. Translation: CASSVGQNSGNTIYF.